This TCR beta chain came from a study of blood T cell repertoires in COVID-19. Study details: The origin of the acute and convalescent COVID-19 samples was the United States, Italy and Spain.

Original analysis: Reference gene primer amplification gave estimated nucleated cell counts. The protocol was immunoSEQ multiplex PCR, while the TCRdb copy is restricted to in-frame clones and leaves out a portion. The DNA gave D and trimming, while V, J and clone size come from that table. This table holds fewer than 150,000 clones, approximately 84% found once. From germline, CDR1 is SGHVS and CDR2 FQNEAQ. The CDR3 totals 18 residues. Trimming stripped 6 bases from V and 0 bases from J, with 21 bases between. This TCR was sampled from a man aged 35 to 55 with acute or convalescent COVID-19. Sequencing was done on a sample of peripheral blood. The gene calls are TRBV7-8 and TRBJ1-5; perhaps TRBD1 as D (6 bases). CDR3 residues: CASSLWAGDPYSNQPQHF. The CDR3 DNA reads TGTGCCAGCAGTCTCTGGGCAGGGGACCCCTATAGCAATCAGCCCCAGCATTTT.